This T cell receptor (beta chain) was documented in a study of beta chain features in type 1 diabetes (dated by TCRdb to the late 2010s). General notes on the study: Patients and healthy donors did not differ in mean age, gender distribution, total cell number or subset yield. In the study, recently diagnosed type 1 diabetes patients and matched healthy donors were compared on the TCRB repertoires of their sorted circulating CD4+ T cell subsets. Regulatory and stem cell-like memory subsets were obtained from only 8 patients and about eight healthy donors, while naive and central memory subsets were obtained from all 30 or so donors. A total of 107,917,701 sorted cells were examined across all samples, and the number of cells per subset was strongly correlated with RNA yield.

Sequences SGHRS (CDR1) and YFSETQ (CDR2) are obtained from the germline V gene. Clipping removes 4 bases from V and 8 bases from J, with 11 as the unmatched junction base count. The cysteine opens and the phenylalanine closes a CDR3 of 15 amino acids. Only the CDR3 region is kept as DNA, spanning 45 bases read in frame from base 1. Study-level results and caveats: Because small numbers of individuals were included in the HLA sub-analyses, any influence of HLA type on TCRB rearrangement was left unresolved. Because cDNA was sequenced instead of genomic DNA, activated cells with high expression could be over-represented, although the groups did not differ in activation or CD3 levels. At VDJ recombination sites, patients with type 1 diabetes made fewer insertions and deleted more nucleotides, a pattern implying thymic rearrangement abnormalities. A moderate but significant shortening of TCRB CDR3 length was observed in type 1 diabetes patients in all four CD4+ subsets. Naive, central memory and regulatory TCRB repertoires appeared to be more alike among patients than among healthy donors. Shorter templates might have been favored by PCR, but patient and control samples were amplified and corrected together, so both groups would have been affected equally by any skew.

Each donor gave one peripheral blood draw, averaging approximately 110 mL, which was collected into heparinised tubes. Using a panel that included CD45RO, CCR7, CD25, CD127, CD95 and CD27, naive, central memory, regulatory and stem cell-like memory CD4+ T cells were sorted on a BD FACSAria II. Purity was above 95% for every sorted population. PBMCs were separated immediately by Lymphoprep density gradient centrifugation and were stained directly, without being cultured. Samples were stained and sorted in pairs, with one healthy donor and one patient per experiment, so that batch effects were minimized. This clone was seen a few times. No cognate antigen has been identified for it. Base qualities were left out, and no much larger clone turns up one base away. All of the isolated RNA was reverse transcribed with the High Capacity cDNA Reverse Transcription Kit, so expressed TCRB transcripts were sequenced. Deep immunoSEQ sequencing was performed on naive, central memory and regulatory T cell samples, with an average of about 3.6 million total reads per sample. Sorted cells were lysed in RLT buffer, and RNA was extracted using DNase-treated RNeasy Micro or Mini kits according to cell number. Each cell subset was processed on its own to prevent cross-contamination, while patient and healthy donor samples were processed together. The immunoSEQ multiplex PCR was used to amplify TCRB sequences from cDNA, generating 87-bp fragments that spanned the CDR3 region. Sequencing of the amplicons was performed on the Illumina HiSeq platform. In the authors' own workflow: PCR bias was corrected computationally using synthetic template baselines, and reads within Hamming distance 2 were collapsed, with unmergeable singletons discarded. Reads were aligned against IMGT to assign V, D and J genes, CDR3 length and insertions or deletions at six rearrangement sites. Within each subset, clonotype counts were normalized to sorted cell number, and only after that were true diversity and Gini coefficients computed with the tcR R package. The overlap coefficient, calculated on TCRB nucleotide sequences, was used to measure repertoire sharing. As a proxy for the pre-selection repertoire, out-of-frame TCRB sequences from naive cells were analyzed. TCRdb retrieved this table from immuneACCESS and kept in-frame rearrangements only. Not all clones are present; in checked studies, unresolved V genes account for under half, and no reason is known for the remainder. V, J and clone size derive from that table, while D and trimming were established from the DNA sequence. The sample table lists under 500,000 clones, about 32% of them with a count of one. The ten largest clones capture around 0.065% of the sample.

This clonotype originated in a young man in good health. Source material: naive CD4+ T cells from blood. The intended sense of this specimen's cell subset or site label: true naive CD4+ T cells. The chain is encoded by TRBV5-1 joined to TRBJ2-1, with 8 bases in between that match TRBD2. DNA sequence: TGCGCCAGCAGCGTGTACCGGACTAGCTTCGATGAGCAGTTCTTC. It translates to CASSVYRTSFDEQFF.